Included here is one TCR beta chain sequence, with context. This clone has a handful of counts. The target of this receptor is not known. Within one base of it there is no much larger clone, and no base qualities were kept. This sample is drawn from a study of cytomegalovirus exposure and HLA in healthy donors (dated by TCRdb to between 2016 and 2019). About the study as a whole: An earlier analysis of 587 of the donors reported about 250 Gb of sequence data and 117 million unique TCR beta sequences from some 180 million T cells. Every discovery cohort repertoire had been produced on one sequencing platform. Four or five DR-DQ haplotypes were treated as single units for association and clustering because of strong linkage in the cohort. A separate validation cohort of roughly 130 different subjects was used in addition to the roughly 700-subject first cohort. About 300 gigabases of sequencing data and approximately 80 million unique TCR sequences were included in an early release covering about 620 HLA-typed donors. Both class I and class II loci were covered by HLA typing, at four-digit resolution. An earlier analysis of 587 of the donors used high-throughput TCR beta sequencing to judge whether each TCR beta V gene segment behaved as functional or pseudogenic. A later analysis re-analyzed previously published TCR beta repertoires from roughly 600 donors and added high-resolution HLA genotyping to study TCR occurrence patterns. The study profiled the T cell repertoires of about 720 subjects by immunosequencing and related them to cytomegalovirus serostatus. A later genetic analysis used genome-wide SNP genotypes for about 60% of the roughly 700 donors, treating that subset as a discovery cohort. Typing coverage varied by locus: roughly 620-630 donors for A, B, C, DRB1 and DQB1; 522 for DQA1; more than 600 for DPA1; 450 to 480 for DPB1. Among the roughly 400 genotyped donors, roughly 80% belonged to the genetic ancestry cluster associated with self-reported Caucasian donors. The study combined high-throughput TCR immunosequencing, statistical association of individual TCRs with disease status, and machine learning to predict cytomegalovirus infection status. The aim of the study was to test whether cataloging public T cell receptors could identify signatures of past pathogen exposure. Rather than using new phenotypic data, the later analysis identified candidate immune exposures from TCR beta sequences and from how often those sequences occurred across donors. Across approximately 420 genotyped donors of the cohort, an average of approximately 240,000 unique TCR beta nucleotide sequences per donor were sequenced, and roughly a sixth of those sequences were non-productive. Donor age, sex, ethnicity and CMV serostatus were compiled together with the repertoire data. Beyond this particular receptor, the publication reports: According to the authors, the approach could potentially be generalized to other disease states and immunological phenotypes. Only TCR beta chains were sequenced in this cohort, and the absence of alpha or paired-chain data limited detectable features. The sequencing pipeline was judged likely to have produced a cluster of highly shared sequence variants as a technical artifact. In a later analysis, HLA-associated TCR beta chains were found to be more clonally expanded and to have lower generation probabilities than equally common non-associated chains. Broadly in line with IMGT annotations, most TCR beta V segments showed up in productive rearrangements about 90% or about 30% of the time in an earlier analysis of 587 of the donors. In both the original and validation cohorts, the classifier was reported to diagnose cytomegalovirus status with high specificity and sensitivity. The only immune exposure information available for the cohort was CMV serostatus. Because HLA typing was missing for some donors at each locus, association tests included only the typed subset. An association between a missense DCLRE1C variant and V-gene and J-gene trimming of TCR beta chains was found in a later genetic analysis and replicated in an independent cohort. According to a later genetic analysis, donors in an Asian-associated ancestry cluster had fewer N-insertions in productive TCRs than the approximately 630-donor mean. Because counts were too low, about 15 rarely observed V segments, including chromosome 9 orphons, were left out of the earlier analysis of some 600 of the donors. Roughly uniform sequencing depth across donors was assumed in presence/absence analyses, although this assumption may not hold. A further reported finding was that TCR beta sequences accurately predicted the HLA-A and HLA-B alleles for most subjects in the first cohort. A few of the identified cytomegalovirus-associated TCR beta chains were confirmed in vitro to be specific for cytomegalovirus antigens. A later analysis found that TCR association rates varied across HLA loci, with DRB1 alleles showing the most associated TCRs and HLA-C alleles the fewest. Correlated functional status among segregating V segments might reflect linkage disequilibrium, but an unknown experimental factor could not be ruled out. According to a later analysis, parvovirus B19, influenza, CMV and Epstein-Barr virus appeared linked to several top co-occurrence clusters. Strong co-occurrence of HLA alleles, especially DR and DQ, made assigning TCR associations to individual alleles difficult. In a later analysis, most CMV-associated TCR beta chains were found to appear HLA-restricted, with HLA associations seemingly driven largely by CMV exposure. Some IMGT-functional V segments, including TRBV6-2 and TRBV6-3, could not be distinguished by the 87-base-pair reads and were therefore excluded. The study gave a list of 150 to 200 TCR beta chains associated with cytomegalovirus. While some public TCRs were present in many individuals, most TCR sequences turned up only very rarely across donors. Specific HLA alleles were associated with 15,000 to 20,000 TCR beta sequences at a false discovery rate of 0.05 in a later analysis.

Library method: the immunoSEQ multiplex PCR assay. The multiplex PCR relied on a mix of 60 forward primers for TCR Vbeta segments and 13 reverse primers for TCR Jbeta segments. The CDR3 region of rearranged TCR beta genes was amplified from genomic DNA by a multiplex PCR assay. The amplified TCR beta libraries were sequenced on the Illumina HiSeq System as 87-base-pair reads. The study's own analysis went as follows. A later analysis tallied roughly 80 million unique TCR beta chains across the 550 to 850 repertoires, and around 9.9 million of those chains were shared by two or more donors. A nearest-neighbor algorithm error-corrected the raw reads and collapsed the reads into unique sequences, merging closely related sequences to remove PCR and sequencing errors. V, D and J gene segments were assigned by aligning CDR3 sequences to IMGT reference sequences. For a sequence to be retained, a match of at least six nucleotides was required to both a V gene segment and a J gene segment. Rearrangements were classified as productive when the CDR3 lacked stop codons and remained in frame with V and J, and all other rearrangements were classified as non-productive. CDR3 was defined by IMGT convention, running from the second conserved V-encoded cysteine to the conserved J-encoded phenylalanine. In an earlier analysis of just under 600 of the donors, sequences lacking an unambiguous match to a single V gene segment were excluded. In an earlier analysis of 587 of the donors, a V segment was called functional when productive rearrangements were above 56.7%, and segregating when the standard deviation between donors exceeded 5%. To diagnose cytomegalovirus status from the catalog of TCR beta chain sequences, a statistical classification framework was built. In a later analysis, TCR nucleotide sequences were compared against IMGT/GENE-DB human TR gene sequences so that V and J genes could be assigned. In a later analysis, CDR3 sequences and most-parsimonious VDJ recombination scenarios were assigned using the TCRdist pipeline. A later analysis defined each TCR beta chain by its CDR3 amino acid sequence plus V-gene family, and excluded reads lacking a unique V-gene family. In a later analysis, a few hundred highly shared, low-generation-probability nucleotide sequences were removed to address suspected cross-contamination and a sequencing artifact. For each public chain, a later analysis derived a clonal expansion index from normalized ranks of inferred template counts within each repertoire. A later analysis computed generation probabilities with a VDJ recombination model fitted to out-of-frame rearrangements, and checked the results against IGoR. In a later analysis, hypergeometric tests were used to score TCR-TCR, TCR-HLA and TCR-CMV co-occurrence, with a repertoire-size bias correction applied to TCR pairs. False discovery rates were estimated in a later analysis by permuting HLA or CMV assignments 20 times. In a later analysis, co-occurring TCRs were grouped using DBSCAN, and TCRdist sequence similarity was added for clustering within HLA-allele-positive subsets. Repertoires with fewer than 30,000 or more than 120,000 public chains, plus five repertoires with anomalous nucleotide sharing, were excluded from co-occurrence clustering. TCRdb limited this immuneACCESS table to in-frame rearrangements with V and J called. A share of clones is missing; checked studies link under half to unresolved V genes, and the rest is unexplained. From that table come the V and J calls and clone size; the DNA was used to work out D and trimming. The sample has about 130,000 clones on record, roughly 70% of them singletons. Around 3.1% of the sample is taken by the ten largest.

The CDR3 starts with the cysteine, ends with the phenylalanine, and has 16 residues. Left in the record is the CDR3 DNA by itself, 48 bases read in frame from the first base. Per the germline V gene, SGHTA is the CDR1 and FQGNSA is the CDR2. Ends trimmed: V by 2 bases, J by 1 base; bases unmatched to a gene: 1. In total, more than 500 healthy bone marrow donors made up the cohort. At the time of sampling, all cohort members were nominally healthy, though unrecorded immune exposures were likely present. The donor was CMV seronegative and was included in the group of under 450 seronegative cohort members. Each donor provided a peripheral blood sample, and peripheral blood mononuclear cells were used for TCR beta sequencing. Genomic DNA extraction from the blood cell samples was performed with the Qiagen DNeasy Blood Extraction Kit.

The sample consisted of PBMCs. This clonotype was obtained from a man in his forties in good health and CMV-seronegative. The rearrangement combines TRBV7-2 with TRBJ1-5, and TRBD1 aligns with 11 junction nucleotides. CDR3 region: CASSLRDRGSNQPQHF. Here is the DNA: TGTGCCAGCAGCTTAAGGGACAGGGGGAGCAATCAGCCCCAGCATTTT.